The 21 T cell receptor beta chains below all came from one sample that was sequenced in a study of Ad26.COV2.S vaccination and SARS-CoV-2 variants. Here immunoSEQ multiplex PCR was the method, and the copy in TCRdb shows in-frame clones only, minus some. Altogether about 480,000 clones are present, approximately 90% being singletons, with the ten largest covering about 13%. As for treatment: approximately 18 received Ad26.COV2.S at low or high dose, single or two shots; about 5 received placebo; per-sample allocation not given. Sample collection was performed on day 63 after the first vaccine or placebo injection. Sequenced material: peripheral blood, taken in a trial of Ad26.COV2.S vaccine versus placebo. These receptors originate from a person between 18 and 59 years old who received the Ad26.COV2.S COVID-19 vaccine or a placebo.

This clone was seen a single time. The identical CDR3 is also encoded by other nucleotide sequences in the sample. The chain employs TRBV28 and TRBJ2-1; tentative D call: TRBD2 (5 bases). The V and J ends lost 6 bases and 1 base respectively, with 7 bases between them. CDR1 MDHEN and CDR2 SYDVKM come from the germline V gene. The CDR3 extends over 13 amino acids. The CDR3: CASSPGSYNEQFF. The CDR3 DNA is TGTGCCAGCAGCCCGGGGTCCTACAATGAGCAGTTCTTC.

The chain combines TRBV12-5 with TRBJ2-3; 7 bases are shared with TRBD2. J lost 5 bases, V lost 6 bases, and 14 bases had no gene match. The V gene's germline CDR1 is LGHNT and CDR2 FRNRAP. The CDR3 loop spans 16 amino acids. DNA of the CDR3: TGTGCTAGTGGCCCCGGGGAGGGTGTGAATGGAGATACGCAGTATTTT. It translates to CASGPGEGVNGDTQYF. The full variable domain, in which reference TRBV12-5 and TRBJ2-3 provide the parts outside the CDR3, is DARVTQTPRHKVTEMGQEVTMRCQPILGHNTVFWYRQTMMQGLELLAYFRNRAPLDDSGMPKDRFSAEMPDATLATLKIQPSEPRDSAVYFCASGPGEGVNGDTQYFGPGTRLTVL.

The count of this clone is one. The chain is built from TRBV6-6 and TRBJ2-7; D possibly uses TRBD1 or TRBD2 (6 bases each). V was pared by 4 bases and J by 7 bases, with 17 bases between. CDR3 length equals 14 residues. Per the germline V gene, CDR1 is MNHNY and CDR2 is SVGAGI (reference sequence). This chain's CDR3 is CASSSLRGGREQYF. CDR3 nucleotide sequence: TGTGCCAGCAGTTCCCTGCGTGGGGGGCGGGAGCAGTACTTC.

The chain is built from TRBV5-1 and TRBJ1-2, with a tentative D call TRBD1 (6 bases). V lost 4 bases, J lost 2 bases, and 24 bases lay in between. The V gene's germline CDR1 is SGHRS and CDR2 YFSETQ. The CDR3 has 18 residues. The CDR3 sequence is CASSTGGARVTRNYGYTF. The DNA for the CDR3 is TGCGCCAGCAGCACCGGGGGGGCGCGGGTTACTAGGAACTATGGCTACACCTTC.

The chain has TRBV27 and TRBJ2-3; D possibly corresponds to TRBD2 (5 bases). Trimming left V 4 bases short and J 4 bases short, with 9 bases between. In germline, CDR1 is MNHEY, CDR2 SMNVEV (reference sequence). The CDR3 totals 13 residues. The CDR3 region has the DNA TGTGCCAGCAGTTGGCGGGTTGCAGATACGCAGTATTTT. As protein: CASSWRVADTQYF.

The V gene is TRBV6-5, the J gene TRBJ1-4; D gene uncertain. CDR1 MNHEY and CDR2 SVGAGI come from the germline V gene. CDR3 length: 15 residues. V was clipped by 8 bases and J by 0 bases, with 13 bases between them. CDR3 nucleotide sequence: TGTGCCAGCGCGCGGCGAGGGACAACTAATGAAAAACTGTTTTTT. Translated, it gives CASARRGTTNEKLFF.

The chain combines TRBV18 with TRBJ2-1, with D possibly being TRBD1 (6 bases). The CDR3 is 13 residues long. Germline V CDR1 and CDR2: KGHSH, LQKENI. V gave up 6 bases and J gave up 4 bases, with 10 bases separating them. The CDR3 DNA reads TGTGCCAGCTCGTGGACAGATTACAATGAGCAGTTCTTC. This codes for CASSWTDYNEQFF.

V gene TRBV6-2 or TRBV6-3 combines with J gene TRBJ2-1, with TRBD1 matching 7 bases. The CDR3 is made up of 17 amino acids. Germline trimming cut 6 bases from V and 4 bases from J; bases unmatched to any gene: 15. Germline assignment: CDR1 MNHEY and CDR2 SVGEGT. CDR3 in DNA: TGTGCCAGCAGCCAACGACAGGGAGCCACCGGGTACAATGAGCAGTTCTTC. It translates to CASSQRQGATGYNEQFF.

CDR3 sequence: CATRQGAAGELFF. The CDR3 bases are TGTGCCACCCGACAGGGGGCGGCCGGGGAGCTGTTTTTT. The gene calls are TRBV24-1 and TRBJ2-2, with 10 bases fitting TRBD1. Germline V gene lookup returns CDR1 KGHDR and CDR2 SFDVKD. After removal of 9 bases from V and 6 bases from J, the junction contained 3 bases not matched to a gene. The CDR3 covers 13 residues.

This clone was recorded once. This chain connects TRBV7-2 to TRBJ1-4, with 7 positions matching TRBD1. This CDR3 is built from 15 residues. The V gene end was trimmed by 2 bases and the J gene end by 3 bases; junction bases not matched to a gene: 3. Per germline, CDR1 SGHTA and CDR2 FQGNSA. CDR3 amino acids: CASSLTGASNEKLFF. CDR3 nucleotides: TGTGCCAGCAGCTTAACAGGGGCCTCTAATGAAAAACTGTTTTTT.

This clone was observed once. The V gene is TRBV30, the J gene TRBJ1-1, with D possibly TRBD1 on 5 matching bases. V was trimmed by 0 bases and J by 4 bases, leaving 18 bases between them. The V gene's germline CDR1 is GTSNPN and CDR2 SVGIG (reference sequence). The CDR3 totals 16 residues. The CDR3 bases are TGTGCCTGGAGTGTAGGTGGCAGGGCTGTAAGCACTGAAGCTTTCTTT. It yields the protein CAWSVGGRAVSTEAFF.

This chain's CDR3 is CASSDSGRGYGYTF. The CDR3 DNA reads as TGTGCCAGCAGTGACTCAGGCAGGGGCTATGGCTACACCTTC. This chain joins TRBV6-4 and TRBJ1-2; D may be TRBD1 (6 bases). CDR1 is MRHNA, CDR2 SNTAGT, per germline. This CDR3 is 14 amino acids long. With 0 bases removed from V and 4 bases from J, the gap between germline ends came to 9 bases.

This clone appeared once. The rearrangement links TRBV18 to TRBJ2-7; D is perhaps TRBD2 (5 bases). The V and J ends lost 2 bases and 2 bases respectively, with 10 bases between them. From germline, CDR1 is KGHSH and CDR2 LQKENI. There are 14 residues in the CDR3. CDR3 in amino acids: CASSPRVGAYEQYF. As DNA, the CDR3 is TGTGCCAGCTCACCAAGGGTCGGGGCCTACGAGCAGTACTTC.

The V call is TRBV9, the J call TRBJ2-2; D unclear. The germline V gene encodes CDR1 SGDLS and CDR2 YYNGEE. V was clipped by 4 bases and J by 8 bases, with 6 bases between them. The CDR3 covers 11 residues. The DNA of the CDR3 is TGTGCCAGCAGCTTAGAAGGGGAGCTGTTTTTT. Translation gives CASSLEGELFF.

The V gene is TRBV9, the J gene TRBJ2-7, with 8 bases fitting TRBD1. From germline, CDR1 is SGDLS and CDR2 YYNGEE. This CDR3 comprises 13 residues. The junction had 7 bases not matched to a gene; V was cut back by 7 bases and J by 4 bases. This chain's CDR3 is CASGRDRSYEQYF. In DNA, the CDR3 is TGTGCCAGCGGCCGGGACAGGAGTTACGAGCAGTACTTC.

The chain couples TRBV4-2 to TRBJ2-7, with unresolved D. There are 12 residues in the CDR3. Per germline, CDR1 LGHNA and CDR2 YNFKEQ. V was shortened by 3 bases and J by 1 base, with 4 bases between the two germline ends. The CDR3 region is CASSHGSYEQYF. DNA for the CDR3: TGTGCCAGCAGCCACGGATCCTACGAGCAGTACTTC.

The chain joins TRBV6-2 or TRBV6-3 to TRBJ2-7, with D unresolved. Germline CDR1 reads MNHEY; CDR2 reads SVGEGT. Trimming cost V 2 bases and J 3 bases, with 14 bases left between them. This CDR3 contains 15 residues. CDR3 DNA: TGTGCCAGCAGTTACGGTCAGACGCCAAACTACGAGCAGTACTTC. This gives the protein CASSYGQTPNYEQYF.

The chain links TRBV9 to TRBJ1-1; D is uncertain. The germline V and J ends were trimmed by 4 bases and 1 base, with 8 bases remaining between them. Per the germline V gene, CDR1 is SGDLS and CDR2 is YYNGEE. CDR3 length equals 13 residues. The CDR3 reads CASSPNRNTEAFF. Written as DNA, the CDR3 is TGTGCCAGCAGCCCAAACAGGAACACTGAAGCTTTCTTT.

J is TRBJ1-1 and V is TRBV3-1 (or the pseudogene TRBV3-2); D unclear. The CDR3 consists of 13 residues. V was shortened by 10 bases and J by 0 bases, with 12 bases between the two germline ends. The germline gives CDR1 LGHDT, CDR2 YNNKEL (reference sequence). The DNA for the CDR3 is TGTGCCACCCCGACGAAACTGAACACTGAAGCTTTCTTT. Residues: CATPTKLNTEAFF.

CDR3 region: CASSIEDRGRQPQHF. CDR3 nucleotides: TGTGCCAGTAGTATCGAGGACAGGGGACGTCAGCCCCAGCATTTT. V usage is TRBV19 and J usage is TRBJ1-5; 9 positions agree with TRBD1. This CDR3 has 15 residues. V lost 3 bases, J lost 6 bases, and 6 bases stayed unmatched. The V gene's germline CDR1 is LNHDA and CDR2 SQIVND (reference sequence).

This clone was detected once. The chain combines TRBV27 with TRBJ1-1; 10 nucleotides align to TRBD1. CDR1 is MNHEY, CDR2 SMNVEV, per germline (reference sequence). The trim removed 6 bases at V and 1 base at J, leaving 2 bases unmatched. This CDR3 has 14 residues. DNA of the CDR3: TGTGCCAGCAGCGGGGACAGGGGGAACACTGAAGCTTTCTTT. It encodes CASSGDRGNTEAFF.